These 28 T cell receptor beta chains originate from one sample sequenced in a study of OX40 agonist ivuxolimab in advanced cancers. Clones were sequenced by immunoSEQ multiplex PCR, and TCRdb holds only the in-frame ones, with some missing. The table lists about 110,000 clones, 91% of them singletons. This sample comprised CD4+ or CD8+ T cells sorted from blood, obtained in a trial of the OX40 agonist ivuxolimab. These receptors originate from an adult with an advanced solid tumor such as melanoma, head and neck, liver or kidney cancer.

CDR3 residues: CASSLEGRTNEKLFF. CDR3 DNA sequence: TGCGCCAGCAGCTTGGAGGGGCGGACTAATGAAAAACTGTTTTTT. This chain uses TRBV5-1 with TRBJ1-4, with a possible D match to TRBD1 (5 bases). The CDR3 runs 15 residues. V lost 0 bases and J lost 2, with 8 bases in between. Germline assignment: CDR1 SGHRS and CDR2 YFSETQ.

The chain carries TRBV7-3 and TRBJ1-1, with D perhaps TRBD1 (5 bases). Deletions cut 2 bases from V and 1 base from J, with 8 bases between. The CDR3 has 14 residues. Germline V gene data show CDR1 as SGHTA and CDR2 as FQGTGA. As DNA, the CDR3 is TGTGCCAGCAGCTTACAGGGACCGAACACTGAAGCTTTCTTT. Translating it yields CASSLQGPNTEAFF.

The chain's CDR3 is CASIVSVSAGANVLTF. The CDR3 nucleotides read TGTGCCAGTATAGTCTCGGTCTCGGCTGGGGCCAACGTCCTGACTTTC. This sequence joins TRBV19 and TRBJ2-6; D not resolved. The germline V and J ends were trimmed by 7 bases and 2 bases, with 15 bases remaining between them. From germline, CDR1 is LNHDA and CDR2 SQIVND (reference sequence). This CDR3 has 16 amino acids.

J is TRBJ2-7 and V is TRBV6-1, with D maybe TRBD2 (5 bases). There are 15 residues in the CDR3. The V gene lost 3 bases and the J gene lost 2 bases, with 14 bases spanning the gap. CDR1 and CDR2 (germline): MNHNS, SASEGT. The DNA of the CDR3 is TGTGCCAGCAGTGACCCGGGGAGAGCCGCCTACGAGCAGTACTTC. Residues: CASSDPGRAAYEQYF.

The genes are TRBV5-4 and TRBJ2-1; 9 bases match TRBD1. The trim removed 3 bases at V and 7 bases at J, leaving 2 bases unmatched. The CDR3 length is 13 residues. Germline lookup yields CDR1 SGHNT and CDR2 YYREEE (reference sequence). The CDR3 loop reads CASSWTGENEQFF. As DNA, the CDR3 is TGTGCCAGCAGCTGGACAGGGGAGAATGAGCAGTTCTTC.

This clone came up once. The chain employs TRBV5-1 and TRBJ2-5; TRBD2 matches at 8 bases. Germline V CDR1 and CDR2: SGHRS, YFSETQ. The CDR3 has 15 amino acids. J lost 3 bases, V lost 4 bases, and 8 bases had no gene match. The CDR3 protein is CASSAGTRGEETQYF. The CDR3 bases are TGCGCCAGCAGCGCCGGGACTAGGGGTGAAGAGACCCAGTACTTC. Drawing the rest from reference TRBV5-1 and TRBJ2-5, the complete variable domain is KAGVTQTPRYLIKTRGQQVTLSCSPISGHRSVSWYQQTPGQGLQFLFEYFSETQRNKGNFPGRFSGRQFSNSRSEMNVSTLELGDSALYLCASSAGTRGEETQYFGPGTRLLVL.

About this clone: This sample also contains other DNA sequences that code for the same CDR3. The genes are TRBV9 and TRBJ1-6; D gene unclear. V was shortened by 0 bases and J by 3 bases, with 10 bases between the two germline ends. Germline values: CDR1 SGDLS, CDR2 YYNGEE. CDR3 length: 16 amino acids. The CDR3 sequence: CASSVEAGIYNSPLHF. Here the CDR3 DNA reads TGTGCCAGCAGCGTAGAAGCAGGCATCTATAATTCACCCCTCCACTTT.

This rearrangement joins TRBV5-8 to TRBJ2-7; 9 nucleotides agree with TRBD1. Germline V CDR1 and CDR2: SGHTS, YDEGEE. This CDR3 region has 15 residues. J gave up 3 bases and V 5 bases, and 9 bases lay outside the gene matches. The CDR3 protein is CASSRRRTGVYEQYF. CDR3 nucleotides: TGTGCCAGCAGTCGACGGAGGACAGGGGTCTACGAGCAGTACTTC.

The gene calls are TRBV27 and TRBJ2-5; D remains unclear. V was shortened by 4 bases and J by 2 bases, with 8 bases between the two germline ends. The V gene's germline CDR1 is MNHEY and CDR2 SMNVEV (reference sequence). The CDR3 runs 13 residues. In DNA form, the CDR3 reads TGTGCCAGCAGTTCCCCCCTTCAAGAGACCCAGTACTTC. Its translation is CASSSPLQETQYF.

This clone was picked up a small number of times. V gene TRBV28 combines with J gene TRBJ2-2; tentatively, D is TRBD1 or TRBD2 (5 bases each). Germline CDR1 is MDHEN and CDR2 is SYDVKM. Trimming took off 4 bases at V and 2 bases at J, with 14 bases between the two ends. The CDR3 runs 16 residues. CDR3 in DNA: TGTGCCAGCAGTTCCCCGGGGCTTCCTAACACCGGGGAGCTGTTTTTT. As protein: CASSSPGLPNTGELFF. The full variable domain, completed using reference TRBV28 and TRBJ2-2, is DVKVTQSSRYLVKRTGEKVFLECVQDMDHENMFWYRQDPGLGLRLIYFSYDVKMKEKGDIPEGYSVSREKKERFSLILESASTNQTSMYLCASSSPGLPNTGELFFGEGSRLTVL.

The rearrangement links TRBV15 to TRBJ1-4; unclear D gene. V was pared by 1 base and J by 3 bases, with 9 bases between. CDR3 length: 15 residues. The germline V gene has CDR1 LNHNV and CDR2 YYDKDF (reference sequence). The CDR3: CATSRVSGSNEKLFF. CDR3 sequence (DNA): TGTGCCACCAGCAGAGTGTCGGGTTCTAATGAAAAACTGTTTTTT.

The V and J genes are TRBV19 and TRBJ2-6; TRBD1 is a possible D gene (6 bases). Per germline, CDR1 LNHDA and CDR2 SQIVND (reference sequence). V lost 0 bases, J lost 2 bases, and 8 bases lay in between. CDR3 length equals 16 residues. The CDR3 DNA reads TGTGCCAGTAGTATAGAGCGACAGGCTGGGGCCAACGTCCTGACTTTC. Its protein product is CASSIERQAGANVLTF. The whole variable domain, filled in from reference TRBV19 and TRBJ2-6, reads DGGITQSPKYLFRKEGQNVTLSCEQNLNHDAMYWYRQDPGQGLRLIYYSQIVNDFQKGDIAEGYSVSREKKESFPLTVTSAQKNPTAFYLCASSIERQAGANVLTFGAGSRLTVL.

This chain links TRBV19 with TRBJ2-5, with 12 bases fitting TRBD2. CDR1 LNHDA and CDR2 SQIVND come from the germline V gene (reference sequence). The CDR3 sequence is 17 residues long. The trim removed 5 bases at V and 3 bases at J, leaving 10 bases unmatched. The CDR3 DNA is TGTGCCAGTAGTTCCCGACTAGCGGGAGTAAGAGAAGAGACCCAGTACTTC. Protein product: CASSSRLAGVREETQYF.

The chain has TRBV5-8 and TRBJ1-6; TRBD1 agrees at 11 bases. The CDR3 runs 19 residues. Looked up from germline, CDR1 is SGHTS and CDR2 is YDEGEE. V shed 4 bases, J shed 3 bases, and the junction held 12 bases outside the gene matches. The CDR3 sequence: CASSPGTGGDHNYNSPLHF. For the CDR3, the DNA is TGTGCCAGCAGCCCTGGGACAGGGGGAGATCATAACTATAATTCACCCCTCCACTTT.

The gene calls are TRBV7-2 and TRBJ1-4; D may be TRBD1 (6 bases). The germline gives CDR1 SGHTA, CDR2 FQGNSA. This CDR3 has 15 amino acids. V lost 1 base and J 10 bases, leaving 16 bases between the germline ends. The CDR3 nucleotides are TGTGCCAGCAGCTTAGGAACAGGGTCTTATGGAAAACTGTTTTTT. The encoded protein is CASSLGTGSYGKLFF.

The chain carries TRBV6-5 and TRBJ2-5, with D perhaps matching TRBD2 (5 bases). The J call may be in error: the DNA end matches TRBJ2-7 better. This CDR3 is 15 amino acids long. Germline CDR1 and CDR2: MNHEY and SVGAGI. The CDR3 here is CASSYTVRGRYEQYF. The DNA of the CDR3 is TGTGCCAGCAGTTACACAGTCCGCGGGCGGTACGAGCAGTACTTC.

The CDR3 nucleotides are TGTGCCAGCAGCCCTACCCTCGTCGGAGAGACCCAGTACTTC. Translated, it gives CASSPTLVGETQYF. The chain combines TRBV27 with TRBJ2-5; no clear D gene. CDR1 and CDR2 (germline): MNHEY, SMNVEV (reference sequence). The CDR3 contains 14 residues. Trimming stripped 6 bases from V and 4 bases from J, with 15 bases between.

The chain couples TRBV2 to TRBJ2-1, with D perhaps assigned TRBD1 or TRBD2 (5 bases each). CDR3 size: 15 residues. Trimming pared 6 bases from V and 0 bases from J, leaving 12 bases between. Germline CDR1 and CDR2: SNHLY and FYNNEI. CDR3 in DNA: TGTGCCAGCAGAGCCGGGACGGGCTCCTACAATGAGCAGTTCTTC. It codes for CASRAGTGSYNEQFF.

The chain is built from TRBV6-1 and TRBJ1-1; D is undetermined. Trimming cost V 8 bases and J 5 bases, with 18 bases left between them. Per germline, CDR1 MNHNS and CDR2 SASEGT. CDR3 length equals 14 residues. CDR3 sequence reads: CASRDDVSGTEAFF. CDR3 DNA: TGTGCCAGCCGCGACGATGTATCGGGGACTGAAGCTTTCTTT.

The chain links TRBV7-8 to TRBJ1-5, with D hard to call. Germline loops: CDR1 SGHVS, CDR2 FQNEAQ. There are 16 residues in the CDR3. The V and J ends lost 1 base and 1 base respectively, with 11 bases between them. CDR3 residues: CASSLDWAGSNQPQHF. The CDR3 nucleotides read TGTGCCAGCAGCTTAGATTGGGCCGGCAGCAATCAGCCCCAGCATTTT.

The chain employs TRBV21-1 and TRBJ2-7; the DNA was not compared with TRBD2, the D call given in the table. TRBV21-1 is a pseudogene segment. CDR3 length: 16 amino acids. This chain's CDR3 is CASSKTRTSGRYEQYF. The CDR3 nucleotides read TGTGCCAGCAGCAAAACCAGGACTAGCGGGAGATACGAGCAGTACTTC.

V usage is TRBV19 and J usage is TRBJ2-5, with 9 bases that match TRBD2. With 3 bases clipped from V and 2 bases from J, the junction kept 4 bases outside the gene matches. Germline V lookup: CDR1 LNHDA, CDR2 SQIVND (reference sequence). The CDR3 runs to 15 residues. In DNA, the CDR3 is TGTGCCAGTAGTATTGGTACTAGCGGGCAAGAGACCCAGTACTTC. Translated, it gives CASSIGTSGQETQYF.

V is TRBV6-4 and J is TRBJ2-3; 10 bases align to TRBD2. Germline V CDR1 and CDR2: MRHNA, SNTAGT. V lost 6 bases to trimming and J lost 0 bases; unmatched junction nucleotides: 9. CDR3 size: 17 residues. Here the CDR3 DNA reads TGTGCCAGCAGGATGTCTAGCGGGGGCCTCAGCACAGATACGCAGTATTTT. This codes for CASRMSSGGLSTDTQYF.

The chain links TRBV6-1 to TRBJ2-7; TRBD1 agrees at 10 bases. The CDR3 has 15 residues. CDR1 MNHNS and CDR2 SASEGT come from the germline V gene. The J segment lost 4 bases and the V segment lost 6 bases, leaving 9 bases of the junction unmatched. The CDR3: CASRSTPDRGYEQYF. CDR3 nucleotides: TGTGCCAGCAGGTCAACTCCGGACAGGGGGTACGAGCAGTACTTC.

The rearrangement links TRBV7-9 to TRBJ1-5; D remains unclear. V lost 1 base and J lost 2, with 15 bases in between. The CDR3 has 17 amino acids. The germline CDR1 and CDR2 sequences are SEHNR and FQNEAQ (reference sequence). DNA of the CDR3: TGTGCCAGCAGCTTAGATACAAGGAACTTGGGCAATCAGCCCCAGCATTTT. It yields the protein CASSLDTRNLGNQPQHF. Full variable domain (missing parts from reference TRBV7-9 and TRBJ1-5): DTGVSQNPRHKITKRGQNVTFRCDPISEHNRLYWYRQTLGQGPEFLTYFQNEAQLEKSRLLSDRFSAERPKGSFSTLEIQRTEQGDSAMYLCASSLDTRNLGNQPQHFGDGTRLSIL.

The chain links TRBV11-3 to TRBJ2-1; 12 nucleotides match TRBD2. This CDR3 is 15 amino acids long. Germline CDR1 and CDR2: SGHNT and YENEEA. The V gene end was trimmed by 5 bases and the J gene end by 4 bases; junction bases not matched to a gene: 3. The CDR3 region is CASSPSGGAYNEQFF. Here the CDR3 DNA reads TGTGCCAGCAGCCCTAGCGGGGGGGCTTACAATGAGCAGTTCTTC.

The chain has TRBV30 and TRBJ1-5; a weak D match, TRBD1 (6 bases). The ends were cut back, 2 bases at V and 4 bases at J, with 9 bases in the middle. The CDR3 consists of 13 residues. Germline lookup yields CDR1 GTSNPN and CDR2 SVGIG (reference sequence). For the CDR3, the DNA is TGTGCCTGGAGTCTTCAGGGGAATCAGCCCCAGCATTTT. Protein: CAWSLQGNQPQHF.

This clone turned up a few times. V gene TRBV6-6 combines with J gene TRBJ2-7, with D possibly matching TRBD2 (5 bases). CDR1 and CDR2 from the germline V gene are MNHNY and SVGAGI (reference sequence). Trimming shortened V by 5 bases and J by 4 bases, and 9 bases separated the two germline ends. The CDR3 loop spans 12 amino acids. The CDR3 reads CASSSGRYEQYF. The CDR3 coding sequence is TGTGCCAGCAGTAGCGGCAGATACGAGCAGTACTTC.